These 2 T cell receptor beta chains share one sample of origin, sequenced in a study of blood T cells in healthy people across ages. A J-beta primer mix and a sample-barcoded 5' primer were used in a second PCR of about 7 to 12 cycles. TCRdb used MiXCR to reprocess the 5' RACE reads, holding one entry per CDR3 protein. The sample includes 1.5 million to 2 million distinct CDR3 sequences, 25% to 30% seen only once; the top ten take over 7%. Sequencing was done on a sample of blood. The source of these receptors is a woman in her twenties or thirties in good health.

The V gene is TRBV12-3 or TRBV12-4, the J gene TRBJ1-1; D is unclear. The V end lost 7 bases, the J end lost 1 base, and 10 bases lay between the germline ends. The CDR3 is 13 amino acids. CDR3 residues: CASTPLGNTEAFF. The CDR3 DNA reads TGTGCCAGCACCCCTTTAGGGAACACTGAAGCTTTCTTT.

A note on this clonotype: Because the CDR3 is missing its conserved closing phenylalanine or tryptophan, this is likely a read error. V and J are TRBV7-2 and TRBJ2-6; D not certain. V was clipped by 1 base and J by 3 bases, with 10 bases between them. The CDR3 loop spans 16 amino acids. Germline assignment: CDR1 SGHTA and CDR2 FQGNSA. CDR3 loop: CASSLDRVRGANVLTV. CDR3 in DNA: TGTGCCAGCAGCTTAGACCGTGTACGTGGGGCCAACGTCCTGACTGTC.